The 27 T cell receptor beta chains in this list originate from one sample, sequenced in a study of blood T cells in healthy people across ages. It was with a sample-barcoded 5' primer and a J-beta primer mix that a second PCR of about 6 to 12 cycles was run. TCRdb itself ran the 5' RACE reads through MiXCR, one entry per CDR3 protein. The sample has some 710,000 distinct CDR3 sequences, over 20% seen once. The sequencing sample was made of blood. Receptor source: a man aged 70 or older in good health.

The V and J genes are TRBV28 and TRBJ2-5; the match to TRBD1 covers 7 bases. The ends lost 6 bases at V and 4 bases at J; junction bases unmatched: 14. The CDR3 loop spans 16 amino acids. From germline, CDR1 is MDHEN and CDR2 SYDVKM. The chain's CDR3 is CASSETSTGRRETQYF. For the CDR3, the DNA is TGTGCCAGCAGCGAAACCTCGACAGGGCGGAGAGAGACCCAGTACTTC.

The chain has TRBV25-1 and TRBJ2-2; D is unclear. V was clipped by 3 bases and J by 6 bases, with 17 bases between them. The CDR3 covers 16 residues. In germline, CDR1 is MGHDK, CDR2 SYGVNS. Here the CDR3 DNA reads TGTGCCAGCAGTGACGACTCCTCTCCCGGTTCCGGGGAGCTGTTTTTT. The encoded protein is CASSDDSSPGSGELFF. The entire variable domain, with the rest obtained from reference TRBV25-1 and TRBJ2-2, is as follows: EADIYQTPRYLVIGTGKKITLECSQTMGHDKMYWYQQDPGMELHLIHYSYGVNSTEKGDLSSESTVSRIRTEHFPLTLESARPSHTSQYLCASSDDSSPGSGELFFGEGSRLTVL.

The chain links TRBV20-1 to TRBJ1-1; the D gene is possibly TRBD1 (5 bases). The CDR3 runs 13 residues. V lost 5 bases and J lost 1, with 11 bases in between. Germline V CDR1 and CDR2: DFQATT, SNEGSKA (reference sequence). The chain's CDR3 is CSAGDLGNTEAFF. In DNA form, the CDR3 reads TGCAGTGCTGGGGACCTCGGGAACACTGAAGCTTTCTTT.

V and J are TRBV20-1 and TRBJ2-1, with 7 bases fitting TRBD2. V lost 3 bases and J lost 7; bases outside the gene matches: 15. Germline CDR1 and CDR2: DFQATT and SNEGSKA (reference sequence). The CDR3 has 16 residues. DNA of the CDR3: TGCAGTGCTAGGCCCCTAGGGCGGGAGCGGGTAAATGAGCAGTTCTTC. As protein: CSARPLGRERVNEQFF.

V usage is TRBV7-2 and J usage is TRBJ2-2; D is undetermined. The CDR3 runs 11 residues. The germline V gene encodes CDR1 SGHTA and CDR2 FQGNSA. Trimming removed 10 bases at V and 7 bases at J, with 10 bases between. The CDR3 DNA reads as TGTGCCACCTCCCAGATCGGGGAGCTGTTTTTT. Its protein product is CATSQIGELFF. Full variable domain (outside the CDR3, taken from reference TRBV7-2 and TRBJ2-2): GAGVSQSPSNKVTEKGKDVELRCDPISGHTALYWYRQSLGQGLEFLIYFQGNSAPDKSGLPSDRFSAERTGGSVSTLTIQRTQQEDSAVYLCATSQIGELFFGEGSRLTVL.

CDR3 region: CASSQGLSVSSGANVLTF. In DNA, the CDR3 is TGCGCCAGCAGCCAAGGCCTATCGGTTAGCTCTGGGGCCAACGTCCTGACTTTC. The chain recombines TRBV4-3 with TRBJ2-6, with D uncertain. V lost 1 base and J 0 bases, leaving 13 bases between the germline ends. Per germline, CDR1 LGHNA and CDR2 YSLEER. CDR3 size: 18 residues.

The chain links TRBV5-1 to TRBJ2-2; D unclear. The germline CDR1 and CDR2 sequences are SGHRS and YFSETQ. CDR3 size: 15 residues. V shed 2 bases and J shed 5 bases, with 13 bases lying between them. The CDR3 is CASSLGLRETGELFF. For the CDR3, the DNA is TGCGCCAGCAGCTTAGGCTTAAGAGAGACCGGGGAGCTGTTTTTT. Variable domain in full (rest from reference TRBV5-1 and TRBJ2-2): KAGVTQTPRYLIKTRGQQVTLSCSPISGHRSVSWYQQTPGQGLQFLFEYFSETQRNKGNFPGRFSGRQFSNSRSEMNVSTLELGDSALYLCASSLGLRETGELFFGEGSRLTVL.

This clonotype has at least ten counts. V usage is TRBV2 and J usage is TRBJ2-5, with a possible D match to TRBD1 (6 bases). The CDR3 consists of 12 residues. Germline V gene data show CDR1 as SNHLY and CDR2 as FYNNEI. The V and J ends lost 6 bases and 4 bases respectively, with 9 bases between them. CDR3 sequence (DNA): TGTGCCAGCAGACAGGGTCCAGAGACCCAGTACTTC. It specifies CASRQGPETQYF.

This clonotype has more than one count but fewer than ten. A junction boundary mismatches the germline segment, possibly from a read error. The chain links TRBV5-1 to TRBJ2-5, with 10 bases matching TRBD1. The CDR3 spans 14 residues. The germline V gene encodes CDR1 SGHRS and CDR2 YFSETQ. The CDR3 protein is CASSYQDRGETQYF. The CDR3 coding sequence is TGCGCCAGCAGCTACCAGGACAGGGGGGAGACCCAGTATTTC.

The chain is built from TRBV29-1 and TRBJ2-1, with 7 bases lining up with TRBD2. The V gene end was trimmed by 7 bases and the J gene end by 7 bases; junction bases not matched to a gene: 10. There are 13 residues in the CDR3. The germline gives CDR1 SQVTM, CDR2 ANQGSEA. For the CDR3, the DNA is TGCAGCGCCGAACTAGCGCTGTGGAATGAGCAGTTCTTC. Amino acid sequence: CSAELALWNEQFF.

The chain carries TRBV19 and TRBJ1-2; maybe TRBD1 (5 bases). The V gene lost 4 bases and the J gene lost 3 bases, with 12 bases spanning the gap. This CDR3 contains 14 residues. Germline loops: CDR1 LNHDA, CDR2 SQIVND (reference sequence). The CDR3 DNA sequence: TGTGCCAGTAGTACCGCCGGGGGGGACTATGGCTACACCTTC. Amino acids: CASSTAGGDYGYTF.

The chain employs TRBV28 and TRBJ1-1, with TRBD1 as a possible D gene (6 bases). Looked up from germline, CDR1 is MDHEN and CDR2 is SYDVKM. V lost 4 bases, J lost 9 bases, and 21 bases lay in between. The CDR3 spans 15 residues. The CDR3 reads CASSSQGQTGLKAFF. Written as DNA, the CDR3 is TGTGCCAGCAGTTCTCAGGGGCAGACGGGTTTGAAAGCTTTCTTT.

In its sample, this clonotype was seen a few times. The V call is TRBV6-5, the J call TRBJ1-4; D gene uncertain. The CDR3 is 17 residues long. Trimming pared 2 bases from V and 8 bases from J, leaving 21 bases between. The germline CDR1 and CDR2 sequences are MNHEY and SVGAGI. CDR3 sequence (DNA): TGTGCCAGCAGTTACGGCCCCTCGGGAATACGGGAGGAAAAACTGTTTTTT. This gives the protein CASSYGPSGIREEKLFF.

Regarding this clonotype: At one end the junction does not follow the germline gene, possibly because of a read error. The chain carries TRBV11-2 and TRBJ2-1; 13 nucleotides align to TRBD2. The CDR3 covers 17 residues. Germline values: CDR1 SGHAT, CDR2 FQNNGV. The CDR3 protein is CAGSLGAGLAGENEQFF. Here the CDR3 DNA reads TGTGCCGGCAGCTTAGGTGCCGGACTAGCGGGAGAAAATGAGCAGTTCTTC.

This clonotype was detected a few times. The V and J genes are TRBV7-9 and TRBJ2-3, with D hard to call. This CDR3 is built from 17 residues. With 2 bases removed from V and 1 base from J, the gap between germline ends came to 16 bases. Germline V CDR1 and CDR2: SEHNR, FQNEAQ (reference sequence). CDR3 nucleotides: TGTGCCAGCAGCTTAAACGAAGGCCGGGTCGGCACAGATACGCAGTATTTT. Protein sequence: CASSLNEGRVGTDTQYF. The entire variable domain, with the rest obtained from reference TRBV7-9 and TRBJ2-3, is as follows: DTGVSQNPRHKITKRGQNVTFRCDPISEHNRLYWYRQTLGQGPEFLTYFQNEAQLEKSRLLSDRFSAERPKGSFSTLEIQRTEQGDSAMYLCASSLNEGRVGTDTQYFGPGTRLTVL.

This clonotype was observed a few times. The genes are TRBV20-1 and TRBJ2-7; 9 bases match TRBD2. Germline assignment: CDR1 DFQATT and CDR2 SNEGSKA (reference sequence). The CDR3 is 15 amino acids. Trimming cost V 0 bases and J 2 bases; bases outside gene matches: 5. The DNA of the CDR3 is TGCAGTGCTAGAGACAGGACTAGCGACCCCTACGAGCAGTACTTC. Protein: CSARDRTSDPYEQYF.

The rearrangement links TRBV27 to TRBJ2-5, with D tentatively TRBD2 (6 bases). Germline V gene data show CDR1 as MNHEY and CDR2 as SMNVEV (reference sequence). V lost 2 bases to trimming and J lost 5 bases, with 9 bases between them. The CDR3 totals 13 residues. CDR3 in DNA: TGTGCCAGCAGTTTACGGGGGTGGGAGACCCAGTACTTC. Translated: CASSLRGWETQYF.

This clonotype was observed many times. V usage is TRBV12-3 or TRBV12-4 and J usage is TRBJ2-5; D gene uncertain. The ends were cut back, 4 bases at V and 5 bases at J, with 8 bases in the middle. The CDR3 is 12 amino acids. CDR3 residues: CASSWVGETQYF. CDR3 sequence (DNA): TGTGCCAGCAGTTGGGTGGGGGAGACCCAGTACTTC.

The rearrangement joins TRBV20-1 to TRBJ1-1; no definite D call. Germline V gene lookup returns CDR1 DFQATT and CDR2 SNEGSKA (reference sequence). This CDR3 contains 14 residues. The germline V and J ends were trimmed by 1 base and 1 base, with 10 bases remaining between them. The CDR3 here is CSARVAIQNTEAFF. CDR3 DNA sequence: TGCAGTGCTAGAGTGGCGATTCAGAACACTGAAGCTTTCTTT.

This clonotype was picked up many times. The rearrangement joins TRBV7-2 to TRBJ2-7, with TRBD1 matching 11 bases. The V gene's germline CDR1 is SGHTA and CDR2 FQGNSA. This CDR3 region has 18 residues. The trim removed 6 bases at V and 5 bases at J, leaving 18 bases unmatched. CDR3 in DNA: TGTGCCAGCAGTTTTCGGACAGGGGGCGAGATATACGGCAACGAGCAGTACTTC. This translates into CASSFRTGGEIYGNEQYF.

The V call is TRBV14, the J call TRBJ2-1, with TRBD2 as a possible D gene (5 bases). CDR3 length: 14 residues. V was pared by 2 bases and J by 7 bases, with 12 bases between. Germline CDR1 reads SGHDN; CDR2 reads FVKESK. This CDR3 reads CASSQLAHSNEQFF. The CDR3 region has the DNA TGTGCCAGCAGCCAACTAGCCCATTCGAATGAGCAGTTCTTC. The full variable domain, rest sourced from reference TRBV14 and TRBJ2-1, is EAGVTQFPSHSVIEKGQTVTLRCDPISGHDNLYWYRRVMGKEIKFLLHFVKESKQDESGMPNNRFLAERTGGTYSTLKVQPAELEDSGVYFCASSQLAHSNEQFFGPGTRLTVL.

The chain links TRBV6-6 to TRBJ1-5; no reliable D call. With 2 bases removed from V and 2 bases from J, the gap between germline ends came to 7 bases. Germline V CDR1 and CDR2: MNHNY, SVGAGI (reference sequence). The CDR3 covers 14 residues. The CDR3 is CASSYRGGNQPQHF. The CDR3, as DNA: TGTGCCAGCAGTTACCGAGGTGGCAATCAGCCCCAGCATTTT.

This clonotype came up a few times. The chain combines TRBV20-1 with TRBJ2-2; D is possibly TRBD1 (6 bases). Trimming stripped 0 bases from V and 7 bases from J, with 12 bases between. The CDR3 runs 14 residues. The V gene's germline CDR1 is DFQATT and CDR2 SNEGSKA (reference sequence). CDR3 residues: CSARDTGLVGELFF. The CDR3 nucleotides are TGCAGTGCTAGAGATACAGGGTTGGTCGGGGAGCTGTTTTTT.

As DNA, the CDR3 is TGCAGTGCAAATGGACAGAATCCCCAAGAGACCCAGTACTTC. It codes for CSANGQNPQETQYF. The chain links TRBV20-1 to TRBJ2-5, with a tentative D call TRBD1 (6 bases). The germline V and J ends were trimmed by 6 bases and 1 base, with 15 bases remaining between them. The CDR3 extends over 14 amino acids. Germline V lookup: CDR1 DFQATT, CDR2 SNEGSKA (reference sequence).

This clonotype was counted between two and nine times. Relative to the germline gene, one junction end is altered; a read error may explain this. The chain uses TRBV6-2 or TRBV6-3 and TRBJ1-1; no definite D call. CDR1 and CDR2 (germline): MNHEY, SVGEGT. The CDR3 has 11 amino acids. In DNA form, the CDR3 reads TGTGCCAGCAGACGAGGCCGTGAAGCTTCCTTT. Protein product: CASRRGREASF.

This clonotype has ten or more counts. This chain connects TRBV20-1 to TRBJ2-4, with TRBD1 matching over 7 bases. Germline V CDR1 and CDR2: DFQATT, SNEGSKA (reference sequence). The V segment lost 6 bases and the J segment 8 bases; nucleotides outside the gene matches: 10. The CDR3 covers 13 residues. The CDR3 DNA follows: TGCAGTGCCCACATAGGGGGCGAGCACATTCAGTACTTC. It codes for CSAHIGGEHIQYF.

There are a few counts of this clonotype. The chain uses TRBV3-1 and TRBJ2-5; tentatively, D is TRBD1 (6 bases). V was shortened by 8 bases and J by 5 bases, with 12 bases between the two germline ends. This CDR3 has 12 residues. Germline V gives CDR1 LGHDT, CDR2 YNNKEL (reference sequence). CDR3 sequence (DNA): TGTGCCAGCGGGCAGGGGAAGGAGACCCAGTACTTC. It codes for CASGQGKETQYF.